This T cell receptor beta chain was identified in a study of radiation and T cells in renal cell carcinoma. Findings of the study overall: No pretreatment tumor biopsies were available for baseline clonotypes.

The time point denotes: baseline pretreatment blood. Treatment denoted: 15 Gy SBRT to primary tumor, nephrectomy 4 weeks later. Serial blood draws occurred at baseline and 2 and 4 weeks post-SBRT. Clones were sequenced by immunoSEQ multiplex PCR, and TCRdb holds only the in-frame ones, with some missing. The repertoire includes more than 95,000 clones, approximately 78% of them detected once, and less than 3.5% sits in the top ten. Note on this clone: As yet, its antigen is unknown.

This specimen consisted of blood, obtained from a patient whose treatment included radiotherapy and nephrectomy. This receptor was identified in an older woman with renal cell carcinoma.

The CDR3 spells CAISEGRDRKETQYF. CDR3 sequence (DNA): TGTGCCATCAGTGAGGGAAGGGACAGGAAAGAGACCCAGTACTTC. The genes are TRBV10-3 and TRBJ2-5; TRBD1 agrees at 8 bases. V shed 2 bases, J shed 3 bases, and the junction held 5 bases outside the gene matches. The CDR3 is 15 residues long. Germline-derived CDR1 and CDR2 are ENHRY and SYGVKD.